These 7 T cell receptor beta chains were sequenced from one sample in a study of CD8 T cells in Susac syndrome. After extraction with the RNeasy kit, roughly 0.5 to 1 ug of the RNA was reverse transcribed using random hexamers. One entry per CDR3 protein, called by TCRdb with MiXCR from the immunoSEQ multiplex PCR reads. The sample records fewer than 200,000 distinct CDR3 sequences, about 91% being singletons. Sequencing used CD4+ T cells from PBMCs. Receptor source: a human donor with Susac syndrome.

J is TRBJ1-5 and V is TRBV18; D is undetermined. This CDR3 region has 14 residues. Between the trimmed V and J ends, which lost 4 bases and 2 bases, there was a span of 9 bases. Germline V gives CDR1 KGHSH, CDR2 LQKENI. In DNA, the CDR3 is TGTGCCAGCTCACAGGGATGGGGCAATCAGCCCCAGCATTTT. This encodes CASSQGWGNQPQHF.

The gene calls are TRBV29-1 and TRBJ1-5; D remains unclear. The CDR3 extends over 13 amino acids. V shed 5 bases and J shed 2 bases, with 10 bases lying between them. Germline V CDR1 and CDR2: SQVTM, ANQGSEA. The CDR3 protein is CSVSGGGNQPQHF. The CDR3 nucleotides read TGCAGCGTTTCGGGTGGGGGCAATCAGCCCCAGCATTTT.

This clonotype was seen once. The chain combines TRBV12-3 or TRBV12-4 with TRBJ2-2; TRBD2 might be the D (6 bases). The CDR3 totals 15 residues. V lost 3 bases, J lost 4 bases, and 12 bases lay in between. The DNA for the CDR3 is TGTGCCAGCAGTTTTATGCGGGGAGGCACCGGGGAGCTGTTTTTT. Its protein product is CASSFMRGGTGELFF.

The V gene is TRBV6-5, the J gene TRBJ2-7, with 9 nucleotides matching TRBD1. CDR3 size: 15 residues. Germline-derived CDR1 and CDR2 are MNHEY and SVGAGI. Trimming removed 6 bases from V and 2 bases from J; junction bases left unmatched: 8. CDR3 region: CASRYRGQFAYEQYF. For the CDR3, the DNA is TGTGCCAGCAGGTACAGGGGGCAGTTTGCCTACGAGCAGTACTTC.

The gene calls are TRBV20-1 and TRBJ2-7; no reliable D call. This CDR3 contains 14 residues. Trimming left V 6 bases short and J 0 bases short, with 15 bases between. Germline lookup yields CDR1 DFQATT and CDR2 SNEGSKA (reference sequence). CDR3 sequence: CSARPEMPSYEQYF. The CDR3 DNA reads as TGCAGTGCCCGCCCGGAGATGCCCTCCTACGAGCAGTACTTC.

The V and J genes are TRBV7-6 and TRBJ2-5; 8 bases are shared with TRBD2. The CDR3 covers 18 residues. The V gene end was trimmed by 4 bases and the J gene end by 2 bases; junction bases not matched to a gene: 15. Germline-derived CDR1 and CDR2 are SGHVS and FNYEAQ. CDR3: CASSSQLPGTRGQETQYF. The CDR3 region has the DNA TGTGCCAGCAGCTCACAATTACCCGGGACTAGAGGGCAAGAGACCCAGTACTTC.

This clonotype has more than one count but fewer than ten. V gene TRBV7-2 combines with J gene TRBJ1-2; D possibly corresponds to TRBD1 (5 bases). The CDR3 extends over 12 amino acids. V was cut by 3 bases and J by 3 bases, with 5 bases left in between. CDR1 is SGHTA, CDR2 FQGNSA, per germline. The CDR3 loop is CASSFRDYGYTF. CDR3 nucleotides: TGTGCCAGCAGCTTCAGGGACTATGGCTACACCTTC.